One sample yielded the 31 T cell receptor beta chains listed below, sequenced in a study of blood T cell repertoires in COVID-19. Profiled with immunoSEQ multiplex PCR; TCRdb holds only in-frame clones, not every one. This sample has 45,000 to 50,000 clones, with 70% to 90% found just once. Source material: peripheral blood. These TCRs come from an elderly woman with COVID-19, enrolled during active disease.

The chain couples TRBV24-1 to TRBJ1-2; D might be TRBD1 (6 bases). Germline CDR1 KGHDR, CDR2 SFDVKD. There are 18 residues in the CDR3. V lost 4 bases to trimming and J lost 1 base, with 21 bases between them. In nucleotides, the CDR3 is TGTGCCACCAGTGAATTACAGGGTACCACGATAGATAACTATGGCTACACCTTC. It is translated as CATSELQGTTIDNYGYTF.

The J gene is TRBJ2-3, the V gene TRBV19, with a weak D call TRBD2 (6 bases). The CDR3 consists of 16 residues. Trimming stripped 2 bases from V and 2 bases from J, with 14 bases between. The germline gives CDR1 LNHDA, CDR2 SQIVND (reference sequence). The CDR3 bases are TGTGCCAGTAGTATAACCGGGAGAGAAGACACAGATACGCAGTATTTT. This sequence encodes CASSITGREDTDTQYF.

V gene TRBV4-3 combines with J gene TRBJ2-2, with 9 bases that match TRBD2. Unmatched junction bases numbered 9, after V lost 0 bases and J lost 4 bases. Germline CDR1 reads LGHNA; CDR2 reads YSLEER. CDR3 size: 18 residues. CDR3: CASSQDARGRAGTGELFF. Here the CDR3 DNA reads TGCGCCAGCAGCCAAGACGCGCGCGGGAGGGCTGGCACCGGGGAGCTGTTTTTT.

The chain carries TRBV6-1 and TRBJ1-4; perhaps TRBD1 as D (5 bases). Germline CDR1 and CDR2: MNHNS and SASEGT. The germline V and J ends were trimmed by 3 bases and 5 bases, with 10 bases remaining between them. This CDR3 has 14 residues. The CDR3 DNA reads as TGTGCCAGCAGTGACAGGGTAGAAAATGAAAAACTGTTTTTT. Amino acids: CASSDRVENEKLFF.

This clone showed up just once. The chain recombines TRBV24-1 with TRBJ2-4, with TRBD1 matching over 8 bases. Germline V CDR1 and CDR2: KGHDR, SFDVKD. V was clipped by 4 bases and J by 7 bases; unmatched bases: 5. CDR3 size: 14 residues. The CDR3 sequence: CATSEPDRENIQYF. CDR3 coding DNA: TGTGCCACCAGTGAACCGGACAGGGAGAACATTCAGTACTTC.

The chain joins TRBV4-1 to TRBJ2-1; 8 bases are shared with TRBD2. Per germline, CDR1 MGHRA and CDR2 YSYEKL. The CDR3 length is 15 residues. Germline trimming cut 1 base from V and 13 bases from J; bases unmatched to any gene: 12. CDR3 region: CASSQARGGSGRQFF. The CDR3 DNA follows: TGCGCCAGCAGCCAAGCTCGGGGCGGGAGCGGGAGACAGTTCTTC.

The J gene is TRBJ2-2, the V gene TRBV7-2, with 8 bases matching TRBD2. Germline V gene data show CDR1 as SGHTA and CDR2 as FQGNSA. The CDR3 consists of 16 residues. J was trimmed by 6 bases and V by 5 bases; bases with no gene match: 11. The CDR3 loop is CASSLSGVWISGELFF. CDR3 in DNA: TGTGCCAGCAGCCTTAGCGGGGTGTGGATTTCCGGGGAGCTGTTTTTT. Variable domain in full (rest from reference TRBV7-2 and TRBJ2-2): GAGVSQSPSNKVTEKGKDVELRCDPISGHTALYWYRQSLGQGLEFLIYFQGNSAPDKSGLPSDRFSAERTGGSVSTLTIQRTQQEDSAVYLCASSLSGVWISGELFFGEGSRLTVL.

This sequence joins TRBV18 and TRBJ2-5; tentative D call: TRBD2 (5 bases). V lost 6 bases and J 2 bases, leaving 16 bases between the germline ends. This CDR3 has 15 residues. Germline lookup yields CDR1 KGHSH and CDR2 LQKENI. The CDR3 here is CASSSQRGTQETQYF. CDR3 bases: TGTGCCAGCTCCAGCCAACGGGGAACACAAGAGACCCAGTACTTC.

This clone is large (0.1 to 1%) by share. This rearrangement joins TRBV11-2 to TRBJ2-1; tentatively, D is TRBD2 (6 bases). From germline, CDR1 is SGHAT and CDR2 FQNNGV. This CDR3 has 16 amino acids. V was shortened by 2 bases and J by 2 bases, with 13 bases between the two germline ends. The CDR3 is CASSLSSQRAYNEQFF. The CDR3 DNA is TGTGCCAGCAGCTTAAGCAGTCAGCGGGCCTACAATGAGCAGTTCTTC.

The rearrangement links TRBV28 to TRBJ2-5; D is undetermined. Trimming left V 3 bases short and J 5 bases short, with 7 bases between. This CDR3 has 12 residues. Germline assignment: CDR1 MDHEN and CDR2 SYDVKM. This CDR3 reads CASSFYTETQYF. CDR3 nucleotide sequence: TGTGCCAGCAGTTTCTATACGGAGACCCAGTACTTC.

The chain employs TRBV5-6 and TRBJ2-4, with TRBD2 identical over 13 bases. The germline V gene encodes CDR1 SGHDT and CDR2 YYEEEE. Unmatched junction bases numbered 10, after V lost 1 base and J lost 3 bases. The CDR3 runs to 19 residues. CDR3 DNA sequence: TGTGCCAGCAGCTTGACTAGCGGGGGGGCCGAATCGGGCAAAAACATTCAGTACTTC. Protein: CASSLTSGGAESGKNIQYF.

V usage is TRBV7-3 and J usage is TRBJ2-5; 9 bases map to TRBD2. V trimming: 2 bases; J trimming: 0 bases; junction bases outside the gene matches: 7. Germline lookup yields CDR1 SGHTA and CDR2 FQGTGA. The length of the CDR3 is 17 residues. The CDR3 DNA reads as TGTGCCAGCAGCTTACCCCCGGCGGGGGGGTACCAAGAGACCCAGTACTTC. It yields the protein CASSLPPAGGYQETQYF.

The CDR3 DNA reads TGTGCCAGTAGCGCGACAGGGGTGCGGACTGAAGCTTTCTTT. It specifies CASSATGVRTEAFF. The chain links TRBV19 to TRBJ1-1, with 8 bases lining up with TRBD1. Per the germline V gene, CDR1 is LNHDA and CDR2 is SQIVND (reference sequence). This CDR3 is 14 amino acids long. The ends lost 6 bases at V and 5 bases at J; junction bases unmatched: 8.

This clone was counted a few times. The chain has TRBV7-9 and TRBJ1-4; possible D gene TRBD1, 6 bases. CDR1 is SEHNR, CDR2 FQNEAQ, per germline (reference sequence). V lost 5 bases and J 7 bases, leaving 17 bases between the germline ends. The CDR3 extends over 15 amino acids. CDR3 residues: CASSPRPGDSEKLFF. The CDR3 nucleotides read TGTGCCAGCAGCCCGAGGCCAGGGGATTCTGAAAAACTGTTTTTT.

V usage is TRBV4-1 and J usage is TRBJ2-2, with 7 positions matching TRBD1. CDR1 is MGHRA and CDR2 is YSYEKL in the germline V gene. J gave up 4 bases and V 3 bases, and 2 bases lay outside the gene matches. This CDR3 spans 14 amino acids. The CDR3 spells CASSQTGITGELFF. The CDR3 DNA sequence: TGCGCCAGCAGCCAGACAGGGATCACCGGGGAGCTGTTTTTT.

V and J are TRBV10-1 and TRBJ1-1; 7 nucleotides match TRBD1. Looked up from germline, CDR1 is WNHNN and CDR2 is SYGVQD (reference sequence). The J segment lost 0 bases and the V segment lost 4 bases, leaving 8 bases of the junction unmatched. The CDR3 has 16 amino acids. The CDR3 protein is CASSGATGTMNTEAFF. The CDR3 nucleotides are TGCGCCAGCAGTGGAGCGACAGGGACAATGAACACTGAAGCTTTCTTT.

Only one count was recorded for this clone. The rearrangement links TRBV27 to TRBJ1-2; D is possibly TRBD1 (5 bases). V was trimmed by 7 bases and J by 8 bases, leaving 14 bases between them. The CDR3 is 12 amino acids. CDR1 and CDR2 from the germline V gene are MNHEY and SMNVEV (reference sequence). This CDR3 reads CASTDRGSGYTF. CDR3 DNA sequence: TGTGCCAGCACCGATCGGGGGAGCGGCTACACCTTC.

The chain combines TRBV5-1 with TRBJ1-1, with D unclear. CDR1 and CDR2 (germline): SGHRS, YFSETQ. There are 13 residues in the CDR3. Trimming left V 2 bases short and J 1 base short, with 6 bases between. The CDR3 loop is CASSLEKNTEAFF. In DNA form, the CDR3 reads TGCGCCAGCAGCTTAGAGAAGAACACTGAAGCTTTCTTT.

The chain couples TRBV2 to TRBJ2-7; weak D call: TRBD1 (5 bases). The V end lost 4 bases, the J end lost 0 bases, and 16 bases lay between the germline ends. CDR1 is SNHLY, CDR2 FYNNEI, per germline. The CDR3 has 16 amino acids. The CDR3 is CASSVDQGLGSYEQYF. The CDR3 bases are TGTGCCAGCAGTGTTGATCAGGGTCTGGGCTCCTACGAGCAGTACTTC.

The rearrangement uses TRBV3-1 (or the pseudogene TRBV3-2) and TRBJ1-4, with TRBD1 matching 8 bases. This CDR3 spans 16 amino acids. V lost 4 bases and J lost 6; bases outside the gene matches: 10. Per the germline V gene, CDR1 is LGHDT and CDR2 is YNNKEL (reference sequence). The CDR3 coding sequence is TGTGCCAGCAGCCGGACAGGGCTATGGGGGGATGAAAAACTGTTTTTT. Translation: CASSRTGLWGDEKLFF.

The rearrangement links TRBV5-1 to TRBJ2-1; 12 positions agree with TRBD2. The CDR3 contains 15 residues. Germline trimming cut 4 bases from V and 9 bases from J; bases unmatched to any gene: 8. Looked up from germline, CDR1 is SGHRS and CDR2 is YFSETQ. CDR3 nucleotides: TGCGCCAGCAGCCCCCGACTAGCGGGAGCCGGTGAGCAGTTCTTC. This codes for CASSPRLAGAGEQFF.

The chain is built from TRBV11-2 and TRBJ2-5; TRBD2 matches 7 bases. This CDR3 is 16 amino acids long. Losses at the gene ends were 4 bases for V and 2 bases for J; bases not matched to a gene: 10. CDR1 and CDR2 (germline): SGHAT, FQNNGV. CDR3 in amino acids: CASSSEKSAGQETQYF. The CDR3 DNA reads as TGTGCCAGCAGCTCGGAAAAGTCAGCGGGACAAGAGACCCAGTACTTC. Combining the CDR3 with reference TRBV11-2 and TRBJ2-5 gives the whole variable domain EAGVAQSPRYKIIEKRQSVAFWCNPISGHATLYWYQQILGQGPKLLIQFQNNGVVDDSQLPKDRFSAERLKGVDSTLKIQPAKLEDSAVYLCASSSEKSAGQETQYFGPGTRLLVL.

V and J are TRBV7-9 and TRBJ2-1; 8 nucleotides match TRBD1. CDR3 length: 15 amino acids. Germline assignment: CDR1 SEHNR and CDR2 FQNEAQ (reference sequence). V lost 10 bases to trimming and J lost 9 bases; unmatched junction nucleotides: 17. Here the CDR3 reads CATLNRGERTIEQFF. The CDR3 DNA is TGTGCCACTCTTAACAGGGGGGAGCGTACAATTGAGCAGTTCTTC.

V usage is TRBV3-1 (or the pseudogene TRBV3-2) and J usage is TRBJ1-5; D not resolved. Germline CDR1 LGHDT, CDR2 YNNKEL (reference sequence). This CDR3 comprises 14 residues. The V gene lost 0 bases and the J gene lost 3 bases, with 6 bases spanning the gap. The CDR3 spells CASSQDGVNQPQHF. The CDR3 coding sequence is TGTGCCAGCAGCCAAGACGGTGTCAATCAGCCCCAGCATTTT.

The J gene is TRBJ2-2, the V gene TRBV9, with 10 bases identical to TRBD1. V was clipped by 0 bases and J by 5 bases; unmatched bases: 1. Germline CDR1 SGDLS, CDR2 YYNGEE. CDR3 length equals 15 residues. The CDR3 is CASSVEGQGTGELFF. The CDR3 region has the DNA TGTGCCAGCAGCGTAGAGGGACAGGGGACCGGGGAGCTGTTTTTT. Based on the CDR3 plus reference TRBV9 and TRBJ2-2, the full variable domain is DSGVTQTPKHLITATGQRVTLRCSPRSGDLSVYWYQQSLDQGLQFLIQYYNGEERAKGNILERFSAQQFPDLHSELNLSSLELGDSALYFCASSVEGQGTGELFFGEGSRLTVL.

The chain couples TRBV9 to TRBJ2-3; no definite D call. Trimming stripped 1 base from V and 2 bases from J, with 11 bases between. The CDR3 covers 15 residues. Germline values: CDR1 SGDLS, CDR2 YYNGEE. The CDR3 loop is CASSVSTRHTDTQYF. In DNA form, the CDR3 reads TGTGCCAGCAGCGTATCGACGCGGCACACAGATACGCAGTATTTT.

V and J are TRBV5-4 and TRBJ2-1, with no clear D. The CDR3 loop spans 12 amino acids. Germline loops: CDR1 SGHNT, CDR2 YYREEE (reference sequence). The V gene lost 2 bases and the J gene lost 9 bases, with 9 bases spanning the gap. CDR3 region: CASSFGRGEQFF. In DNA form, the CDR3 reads TGTGCCAGCAGCTTCGGTCGAGGTGAGCAGTTCTTC.

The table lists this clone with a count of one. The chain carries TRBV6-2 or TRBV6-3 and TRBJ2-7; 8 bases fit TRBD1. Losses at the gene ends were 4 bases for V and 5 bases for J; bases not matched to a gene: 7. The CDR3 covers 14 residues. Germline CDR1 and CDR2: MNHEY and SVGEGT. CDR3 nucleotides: TGTGCCAGCAGTTCCCGACAGGGGAAAAACGAGCAGTACTTC. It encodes CASSSRQGKNEQYF.

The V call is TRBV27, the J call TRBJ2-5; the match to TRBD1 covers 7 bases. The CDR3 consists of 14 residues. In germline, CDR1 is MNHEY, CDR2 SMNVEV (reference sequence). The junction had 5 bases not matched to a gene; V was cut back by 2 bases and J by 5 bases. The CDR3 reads CASSLRTGRETQYF. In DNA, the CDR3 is TGTGCCAGCAGTTTAAGGACAGGCAGGGAGACCCAGTACTTC.

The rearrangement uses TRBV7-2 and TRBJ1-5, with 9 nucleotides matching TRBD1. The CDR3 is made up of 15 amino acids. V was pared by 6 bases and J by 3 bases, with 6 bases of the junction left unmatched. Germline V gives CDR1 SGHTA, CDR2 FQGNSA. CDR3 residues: CASSLGQGLNQPQHF. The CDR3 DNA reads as TGTGCCAGCAGTTTGGGACAGGGACTCAATCAGCCCCAGCATTTT.

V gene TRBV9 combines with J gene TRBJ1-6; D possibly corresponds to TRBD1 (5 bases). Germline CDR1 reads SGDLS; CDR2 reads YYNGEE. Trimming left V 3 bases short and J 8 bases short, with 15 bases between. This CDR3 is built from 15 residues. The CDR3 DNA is TGTGCCAGCAGCGCCCGGGGGGATTGGGATTCACCCCTCCACTTT. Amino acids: CASSARGDWDSPLHF.